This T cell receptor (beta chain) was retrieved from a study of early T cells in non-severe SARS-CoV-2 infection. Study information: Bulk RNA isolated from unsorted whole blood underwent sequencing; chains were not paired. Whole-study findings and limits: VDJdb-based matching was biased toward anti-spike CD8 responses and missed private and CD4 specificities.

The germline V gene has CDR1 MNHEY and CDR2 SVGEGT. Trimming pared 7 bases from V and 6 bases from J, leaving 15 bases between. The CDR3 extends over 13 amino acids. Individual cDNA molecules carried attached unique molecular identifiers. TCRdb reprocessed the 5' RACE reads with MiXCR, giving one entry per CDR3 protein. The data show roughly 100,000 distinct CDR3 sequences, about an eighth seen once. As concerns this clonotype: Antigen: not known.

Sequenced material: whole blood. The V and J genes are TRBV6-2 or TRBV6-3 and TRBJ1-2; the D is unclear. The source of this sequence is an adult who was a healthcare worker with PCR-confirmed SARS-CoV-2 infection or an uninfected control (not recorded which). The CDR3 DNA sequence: TGTGCCAGCAACCACAACCCAGAGCATGGCTACACCTTC. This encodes CASNHNPEHGYTF.